This T cell receptor (beta chain) stems from a study of blood T cell repertoires in COVID-19 (dated by TCRdb to about 2020). In the study overall: The collaborator samples originated in the United States, Italy and Spain and spanned the acute and convalescent phases of COVID-19. The prospective study material was composed of cDNA or gDNA derived from T cells, B-cell-depleted T cells, or PBMCs. Subjects who had been exposed to COVID-19, were actively infected with it, or had recovered from it provided the deeply sampled blood TCRbeta repertoires that made up the dataset. The repertoires were released in a freely available public database meant as a resource for research on the immune response to SARS-CoV-2. Samples were obtained from the ongoing ImmuneRACE study (first 160 participants) and from 1,254 subjects provided by 6 global collaborators. The sample metadata nearly always contained a de-identified subject ID, COVID-19 status, age in years and sex. Where available, HLA class I and class II types were taken from metadata supplied by the sample provider and were not determined by assay-based typing.

The germline ends are 10 bases apart after V is trimmed by 2 bases and J by 8 bases. The CDR3 holds 14 amino acids from the cysteine to the phenylalanine. Just the 42-base CDR3 DNA is kept, in frame starting at base 1. Looking up the germline V gene (reference sequence) yields CDR1 LGHDT and CDR2 YNNKEL. What the work shows at the level of the full study, not this receptor alone: The amount of clinical and demographic metadata varied by source and participant and was provided uncurated.

On this clone itself: Its binding antigen is unknown. The record has no base qualities; no much larger clone is one base away.

The immunoSEQ Assay, a bias-controlled multiplex PCR, was used to amplify TCRbeta CDR3 regions from genomic DNA. Turning to the authors' computational methods: The number of nucleated cells in each sample was estimated from the amplification of reference gene primers within the assay. To quantify the absolute abundance of each unique TCRbeta CDR3 rearrangement, sequence reads were collapsed and filtered. Productive Simpson clonality was computed per sample as the square root of Simpson's diversity index over productive rearrangements. TCRdb stores this immuneACCESS table with in-frame sequences only. Part of the clones is absent; in the studies checked, under half of the shortfall reflects unresolved V genes, and no reason is known for the rest. V, J and clone size were drawn from that table, and D and trimming were deduced from the DNA. The sample has some 150,000 clones on record, around nine tenths of them singletons. The ten largest clonotypes hold around 1.6% of the sample.

The collaborating institutions used their own protocols to collect whole blood in K2EDTA tubes. For TCRbeta analysis, collaborator samples were shipped as frozen whole blood, as isolated PBMCs, or as DNA extracted from either sample type. The sequence joins TRBV3-1 (or the pseudogene TRBV3-2) to TRBJ1-6, and perhaps TRBD1 as D gene, on 5 matching bases. This TCR derives from a human donor in a cohort sampled during active COVID-19. Sequencing was done on a sample of peripheral blood. In nucleotide form, the sequence is TGTGCCAGCAGCCAACAGGGTCGTGATTCACCCCTCCACTTT. Its product reads: CASSQQGRDSPLHF.